The 25 T cell receptor beta chains reported below all come from one sample, sequenced in a study of T-cell memory formation after mild COVID-19. TCRdb ran MiXCR on the 5' RACE reads and lists one entry per CDR3 protein. The profile shows 350,000 to 450,000 distinct CDR3 sequences, 24% of them singletons. Sequencing was done on a sample of PBMCs or a T cell subset sorted from them (not recorded which). The receptors come from an adult woman who had mild COVID-19 (a few samples of this study predate the infection). Cell type and time point are not known.

The chain recombines TRBV20-1 with TRBJ2-1, with TRBD2 matching over 11 bases. The V gene's germline CDR1 is DFQATT and CDR2 SNEGSKA (reference sequence). The CDR3 runs to 15 residues. V shed 6 bases and J 4 bases; nucleotides not matched to a gene: 8. The CDR3 coding sequence is TGCAGTGCCCCCGGGACTAGCGGAGATTACAATGAGCAGTTCTTC. Protein product: CSAPGTSGDYNEQFF.

This clonotype has more than one count but fewer than ten. The chain combines TRBV12-3 or TRBV12-4 with TRBJ1-5; D is unresolved. The CDR3 runs to 13 residues. V was trimmed by 1 base and J by 9 bases, leaving 10 bases between them. The CDR3 DNA reads TGTGCCAGCAGTTTAGGCCGCCCGGGGCCCCAGCATTTT. This gives the protein CASSLGRPGPQHF.

This clonotype was picked up a small number of times. The chain is built from TRBV7-9 and TRBJ1-6; 8 bases map to TRBD1. Germline V gene lookup returns CDR1 SEHNR and CDR2 FQNEAQ (reference sequence). The V and J ends lost 5 bases and 9 bases, in that order; junction bases with no gene match: 6. This CDR3 is built from 14 residues. CDR3 sequence reads: CASSPTGVASPLHF. The CDR3 DNA is TGTGCCAGCAGCCCGACAGGGGTGGCTTCACCCCTCCACTTT.

This clonotype was found many times. This sequence joins TRBV5-1 and TRBJ1-5; D remains unclear. The CDR3 is 13 amino acids. V was cut by 0 bases and J by 6 bases, with 7 bases left in between. CDR1 and CDR2 (germline): SGHRS, YFSETQ. The CDR3 spells CASSLVGGQPQHF. The CDR3 DNA sequence: TGCGCCAGCAGCTTGGTCGGTGGTCAGCCCCAGCATTTT.

This clonotype was counted a few times. V and J are TRBV12-3 or TRBV12-4 and TRBJ2-5; D call uncertain. This CDR3 spans 14 amino acids. Trimming stripped 6 bases from V and 1 base from J, with 12 bases between. CDR3 amino acids: CASSQRAVQETQYF. The CDR3 DNA reads TGTGCCAGCAGCCAACGGGCAGTCCAAGAGACCCAGTACTTC.

The V call is TRBV27, the J call TRBJ1-5; 10 positions agree with TRBD1. CDR3 length: 14 amino acids. After removal of 5 bases from V and 6 bases from J, the junction contained 4 bases not matched to a gene. Germline V gene data show CDR1 as MNHEY and CDR2 as SMNVEV (reference sequence). The CDR3 region is CASSRQGAGQPQHF. CDR3 coding DNA: TGTGCCAGCAGTAGACAGGGGGCAGGTCAGCCCCAGCATTTT.

The chain employs TRBV30 and TRBJ2-3; D remains ambiguous. The germline V gene has CDR1 GTSNPN and CDR2 SVGIG (reference sequence). This CDR3 has 15 residues. V was clipped by 2 bases and J by 6 bases, with 18 bases between them. This CDR3 reads CAWSLSRDRRDTQYF. CDR3 nucleotide sequence: TGTGCCTGGAGTCTCTCAAGGGATAGGCGGGATACGCAGTATTTT. Complete variable domain (other parts from reference TRBV30 and TRBJ2-3): SQTIHQWPATLVQPVGSPLSLECTVEGTSNPNLYWYRQAAGRGLQLLFYSVGIGQISSEVPQNLSASRPQDRQFILSSKKLLLSDSGFYLCAWSLSRDRRDTQYFGPGTRLTVL.

The rearrangement joins TRBV29-1 to TRBJ2-7; D is tentatively TRBD1 or TRBD2 (5 bases each). CDR3 size: 13 residues. Per germline, CDR1 SQVTM and CDR2 ANQGSEA. The V end was cut by 2 bases, the J end by 6 bases, with 14 bases between. CDR3 nucleotides: TGCAGCGTTGAACCCGGCCGAGGGGTCGAGCAGTACTTC. This encodes CSVEPGRGVEQYF.

This chain joins TRBV12-3 or TRBV12-4 and TRBJ2-2, with D possibly TRBD2 on 7 matching bases. CDR3 size: 15 residues. The germline V and J ends were trimmed by 5 bases and 6 bases, with 16 bases remaining between them. In DNA form, the CDR3 reads TGTGCCAGCAGTATAAGGGGGAGGGTGGCCGGGGAGCTGTTTTTT. Its translation is CASSIRGRVAGELFF.

CDR3 amino acids: CASSLLGGLNNEQFF. The CDR3 DNA is TGTGCCAGCAGCTTGCTGGGGGGACTGAACAATGAGCAGTTCTTC. The chain employs TRBV5-4 and TRBJ2-1; D might be TRBD2 (6 bases). CDR3 length: 15 residues. Germline CDR1 is SGHNT and CDR2 is YYREEE (reference sequence). V was clipped by 1 base and J by 5 bases, with 13 bases between them.

This clonotype was observed a handful of times. This rearrangement joins TRBV7-8 to TRBJ1-1; 7 bases are a match to TRBD1. The germline V gene has CDR1 SGHVS and CDR2 FQNEAQ. The CDR3 loop spans 13 amino acids. The junction had 5 bases not matched to a gene; V was cut back by 1 base and J by 9 bases. CDR3 nucleotide sequence: TGTGCCAGCAGCTTAGGGGGACAGCCTAAAGCTTTCTTT. It encodes CASSLGGQPKAFF.

This chain joins TRBV20-1 and TRBJ2-7, with 11 bases identical to TRBD2. The CDR3 covers 14 residues. Per germline, CDR1 DFQATT and CDR2 SNEGSKA (reference sequence). Trimming at V came to 5 bases and at J to 9 bases, leaving 12 bases not matched to a gene. The CDR3 loop is CSAGGPGTSGRQYF. Here the CDR3 DNA reads TGCAGTGCTGGGGGGCCAGGGACTAGCGGTCGGCAGTACTTC.

This clonotype has only a few counts. The genes are TRBV9 and TRBJ1-1; no reliable D call. The CDR3 runs 14 residues. In germline, CDR1 is SGDLS, CDR2 YYNGEE. Trimming cost V 0 bases and J 1 base, with 7 bases left between them. The CDR3, as DNA: TGTGCCAGCAGCGTAGTTCAGGCGAACACTGAAGCTTTCTTT. Translation: CASSVVQANTEAFF. Supplemented by reference TRBV9 and TRBJ1-1, the full variable domain reads DSGVTQTPKHLITATGQRVTLRCSPRSGDLSVYWYQQSLDQGLQFLIQYYNGEERAKGNILERFSAQQFPDLHSELNLSSLELGDSALYFCASSVVQANTEAFFGQGTRLTVV.

This clonotype was seen a handful of times. This chain uses TRBV6-2 or TRBV6-3 with TRBJ2-1, with 9 nucleotides matching TRBD1. The CDR3 has 15 residues. The germline V gene has CDR1 MNHEY and CDR2 SVGEGT. Losses at the gene ends were 5 bases for V and 7 bases for J; bases not matched to a gene: 9. CDR3 nucleotides: TGTGCCAGCAGTCATCCGGGACAGGGATTTAATGAGCAGTTCTTC. Translating gives CASSHPGQGFNEQFF.

CDR3 in amino acids: CASSTGVSGNTIYF. CDR3 bases: TGTGCCAGCAGTACAGGGGTCTCTGGAAACACCATATATTTT. The chain links TRBV6-6 to TRBJ1-3, with 7 bases fitting TRBD1. The J segment lost 0 bases and the V segment lost 5 bases, leaving 1 base of the junction unmatched. The length of the CDR3 is 14 residues. Looked up from germline, CDR1 is MNHNY and CDR2 is SVGAGI (reference sequence).

This sequence joins TRBV2 and TRBJ2-2; no reliable D call. This CDR3 is built from 16 residues. Deletions cut 4 bases from V and 1 base from J, with 13 bases between. Germline CDR1 is SNHLY and CDR2 is FYNNEI. CDR3 residues: CASSVDQPQNTGELFF. The CDR3 region has the DNA TGTGCCAGCAGTGTGGATCAGCCCCAGAACACCGGGGAGCTGTTTTTT.

The chain combines TRBV7-9 with TRBJ1-1, with D possibly TRBD1 on 6 matching bases. The CDR3 is 14 amino acids. CDR1 and CDR2 (germline): SEHNR, FQNEAQ (reference sequence). V was cut by 5 bases and J by 5 bases, with 15 bases left in between. In DNA form, the CDR3 reads TGTGCCAGCAGCGGGAACAGGGAATCAACTGAAGCTTTCTTT. Protein product: CASSGNRESTEAFF.

This clonotype was observed a few times. V usage is TRBV29-1 and J usage is TRBJ2-7; TRBD2 is a possible D gene (5 bases). The CDR3 loop spans 13 amino acids. V lost 7 bases and J lost 0, with 13 bases in between. Germline V lookup: CDR1 SQVTM, CDR2 ANQGSEA. In DNA form, the CDR3 reads TGCAGCGCCACTGGACTCGACTCCTACGAGCAGTACTTC. This codes for CSATGLDSYEQYF.

V gene TRBV2 combines with J gene TRBJ2-2; a possible D gene is TRBD2 (6 bases). The CDR3 has 15 amino acids. Trimming took off 3 bases at V and 2 bases at J, with 10 bases between the two ends. Germline values: CDR1 SNHLY, CDR2 FYNNEI. The CDR3 DNA reads as TGTGCCAGCAGTGAGGCCGGGGGTAACACCGGGGAGCTGTTTTTT. Translation: CASSEAGGNTGELFF.

The chain joins TRBV28 to TRBJ1-5; D not resolved. The CDR3 runs to 13 residues. Trimming shortened V by 4 bases and J by 0 bases, and 4 bases separated the two germline ends. The germline gives CDR1 MDHEN, CDR2 SYDVKM. The CDR3 sequence is CASSWYSNQPQHF. The CDR3 region has the DNA TGTGCCAGCAGTTGGTATAGCAATCAGCCCCAGCATTTT.

This clonotype was found many times. V is TRBV3-1 and J is TRBJ2-7, with 8 nucleotides matching TRBD1. CDR1 is LGHDT and CDR2 is YNNKEL in the germline V gene (reference sequence). The CDR3 length is 15 residues. Losses at the gene ends were 3 bases for V and 6 bases for J; bases not matched to a gene: 10. Here the CDR3 reads CASSHFGQGTSEQYF. The CDR3 DNA is TGTGCCAGCAGCCACTTCGGACAGGGTACCTCCGAGCAGTACTTC.

The sample holds a few counts of this clonotype. This chain connects TRBV12-3 or TRBV12-4 to TRBJ1-2, with 7 bases lining up with TRBD1. J was trimmed by 7 bases and V by 5 bases; bases with no gene match: 13. The CDR3 consists of 15 residues. The DNA of the CDR3 is TGTGCCAGCAGTCCGCCGGGACAGAACTATGTTGGCTACACCTTC. Protein product: CASSPPGQNYVGYTF.

The chain couples TRBV6-2 or TRBV6-3 to TRBJ2-1, with TRBD2 matching 10 bases. The CDR3 loop spans 15 amino acids. J gave up 10 bases and V 4 bases, and 10 bases lay outside the gene matches. Germline assignment: CDR1 MNHEY and CDR2 SVGEGT. The CDR3 reads CASSSASGRVGEQFF. CDR3 DNA: TGTGCCAGCAGTTCGGCTAGCGGGAGAGTGGGGGAGCAGTTCTTC.

The chain joins TRBV9 to TRBJ2-7; D uncertain. The germline V gene encodes CDR1 SGDLS and CDR2 YYNGEE. The V gene lost 0 bases and the J gene lost 2 bases, with 9 bases spanning the gap. The CDR3 runs to 14 residues. Here the CDR3 reads CASSVDGRTYEQYF. In DNA form, the CDR3 reads TGTGCCAGCAGCGTAGATGGAAGGACCTACGAGCAGTACTTC.

The J gene is TRBJ1-1, the V gene TRBV5-1; perhaps TRBD1 as D (6 bases). Germline V lookup: CDR1 SGHRS, CDR2 YFSETQ. CDR3 length equals 16 residues. The V end was cut by 4 bases, the J end by 6 bases, with 22 bases between. CDR3 DNA: TGCGCCAGCAGCGTGCAGACAGGCGGGTCTTTGGCTGAAGCTTTCTTT. This gives the protein CASSVQTGGSLAEAFF.